Below are 23 T cell receptor beta chains sequenced from a single sample in a study of post-analysis software for immune sequencing data. The antigens of these receptors remain unknown. The TCR beta cDNA libraries carried unique molecular identifiers. TCRdb reprocessed the PCR reads via MiXCR and lists one record per CDR3 protein. The table has hundreds of thousands of distinct CDR3 sequences, 40% to 55% seen once. Study-wide findings and caveats: Five TRBV segments occurring more often in patients than controls included TRBV5-6, TRBV5-1 and TRBV20-1.

Sequenced: blood. Receptors were obtained from a girl aged 5 to 17 with multiple sclerosis.

The gene calls are TRBV4-2 and TRBJ2-2; perhaps TRBD1 as D (5 bases). The CDR3 contains 15 residues. CDR1 is LGHNA and CDR2 is YNFKEQ in the germline V gene. Trimming cost V 0 bases and J 2 bases, with 7 bases left between them. The CDR3: CASSQDRANTGELFF. CDR3 nucleotides: TGTGCCAGCAGCCAAGACAGGGCAAACACCGGGGAGCTGTTTTTT.

The gene calls are TRBV4-1 and TRBJ2-1; 7 bases line up with TRBD2. The CDR3 runs 15 residues. Germline V CDR1 and CDR2: MGHRA, YSYEKL. J gave up 0 bases and V 5 bases, and 4 bases lay outside the gene matches. The CDR3 nucleotides read TGCGCCAGCAGCATGACTAGCAGCTCCTACAATGAGCAGTTCTTC. Translated, it gives CASSMTSSSYNEQFF.

The chain recombines TRBV18 with TRBJ2-1, with D possibly matching TRBD2 (6 bases). The CDR3 totals 15 residues. Germline V CDR1 and CDR2: KGHSH, LQKENI. V was trimmed by 2 bases and J by 8 bases, leaving 16 bases between them. The CDR3 DNA follows: TGTGCCAGCTCACCAAGGCCTGGCGGGAAAGATGAGCAGTTCTTC. The encoded protein is CASSPRPGGKDEQFF.

This clonotype was observed at least ten times. The genes are TRBV7-8 and TRBJ2-1; no clear D. This CDR3 comprises 13 residues. Deletions cut 3 bases from V and 7 bases from J, with 10 bases between. Germline CDR1 reads SGHVS; CDR2 reads FQNEAQ. CDR3 in amino acids: CASSFLPWNEQFF. The CDR3 DNA sequence: TGTGCCAGCAGCTTCTTACCTTGGAATGAGCAGTTCTTC.

The V and J genes are TRBV4-2 and TRBJ2-1; 8 bases line up with TRBD2. Germline V gives CDR1 LGHNA, CDR2 YNFKEQ. V shed 7 bases, J shed 6 bases, and the junction held 11 bases outside the gene matches. This CDR3 contains 15 residues. The CDR3 DNA sequence: TGTGCCAGCACGCCGGGACGAGCGGGAGTCAATGAGCAGTTCTTC. Amino acid sequence: CASTPGRAGVNEQFF.

This sequence joins TRBV25-1 and TRBJ2-3; D possibly matches TRBD1 or TRBD2 (5 bases each). V dropped 2 bases and J dropped 0 bases, with 12 bases sitting between them. CDR1 MGHDK and CDR2 SYGVNS come from the germline V gene. This CDR3 spans 16 amino acids. The CDR3 loop reads CASSEPGGASTDTQYF. The CDR3 DNA sequence: TGTGCCAGCAGTGAACCTGGGGGAGCAAGCACAGATACGCAGTATTTT.

The chain recombines TRBV7-2 with TRBJ2-5; D possibly corresponds to TRBD2 (7 bases). Germline lookup yields CDR1 SGHTA and CDR2 FQGNSA. V was pared by 8 bases and J by 5 bases, with 12 bases between. This CDR3 has 12 residues. CDR3: CASGGGGETQYF. The DNA of the CDR3 is TGTGCCAGCGGGGGGGGCGGGGAGACCCAGTACTTC.

This clonotype was detected only a few times. This rearrangement joins TRBV20-1 to TRBJ2-1; TRBD2 matches 11 bases. Germline CDR1 and CDR2: DFQATT and SNEGSKA (reference sequence). V trimming: 6 bases; J trimming: 4 bases; junction bases outside the gene matches: 5. The CDR3 spans 14 residues. CDR3 nucleotide sequence: TGCAGTGCCTGGACTAGCGGGTTTTACAATGAGCAGTTCTTC. Encoded protein: CSAWTSGFYNEQFF.

This clonotype was detected a few times. V and J are TRBV7-2 and TRBJ2-5; 12 bases fit TRBD2. The CDR3 runs to 17 residues. V gave up 5 bases and J gave up 11 bases; unmatched junction bases: 18. The germline gives CDR1 SGHTA, CDR2 FQGNSA. CDR3 DNA: TGTGCCAGCAGCCCCCCGGGACTAGCGGGCGGGGGGTTGAAACAGTACTTC. It translates to CASSPPGLAGGGLKQYF.

V and J are TRBV6-2 or TRBV6-3 and TRBJ2-7; D remains unclear. Germline loops: CDR1 MNHEY, CDR2 SVGEGT. The CDR3 contains 14 residues. V was cut by 6 bases and J by 2 bases, with 14 bases left in between. CDR3 DNA: TGTGCCAGCAGACCCGGGCAGAATGCCTACGAGCAGTACTTC. Protein product: CASRPGQNAYEQYF.

The gene calls are TRBV29-1 and TRBJ2-1; unclear D gene. This CDR3 is 14 amino acids long. CDR1 is SQVTM, CDR2 ANQGSEA, per germline. The V end was cut by 1 base, the J end by 5 bases, with 12 bases between. The chain's CDR3 is CSVEGFRSDNEQFF. The DNA for the CDR3 is TGCAGCGTTGAAGGCTTCCGTTCCGACAATGAGCAGTTCTTC.

CDR3 in amino acids: CASSSRGLPGETQYF. In DNA, the CDR3 is TGTGCCAGCAGTTCGAGAGGTCTCCCGGGAGAGACCCAGTACTTC. The chain has TRBV27 and TRBJ2-5, with D unclear. Per the germline V gene, CDR1 is MNHEY and CDR2 is SMNVEV (reference sequence). Trimming left V 4 bases short and J 4 bases short, with 16 bases between. The CDR3 spans 15 residues.

V gene TRBV28 combines with J gene TRBJ1-4; D perhaps matches TRBD1 (5 bases). Germline-derived CDR1 and CDR2 are MDHEN and SYDVKM. V lost 2 bases and J 3 bases, leaving 16 bases between the germline ends. The CDR3 runs 17 residues. CDR3 DNA sequence: TGTGCCAGCAGTTTACGAACCCAGGGAGTCCCTAATGAAAAACTGTTTTTT. The encoded protein is CASSLRTQGVPNEKLFF.

The rearrangement uses TRBV5-4 and TRBJ2-1; no definite D call. Germline CDR1 and CDR2: SGHNT and YYREEE (reference sequence). CDR3 size: 12 residues. V lost 0 bases to trimming and J lost 6 bases, with 4 bases between them. The CDR3 protein is CASSLEPNEQFF. CDR3 in DNA: TGTGCCAGCAGCTTGGAGCCCAATGAGCAGTTCTTC.

The chain uses TRBV4-2 and TRBJ2-3; D perhaps matches TRBD2 (6 bases). The germline CDR1 and CDR2 sequences are LGHNA and YNFKEQ. The CDR3 runs to 17 residues. Trimming shortened V by 0 bases and J by 3 bases, and 16 bases separated the two germline ends. In nucleotides, the CDR3 is TGTGCCAGCAGCCAAGATCGGGTACGGGCGGGAACAGATACGCAGTATTTT. It yields the protein CASSQDRVRAGTDTQYF.

This rearrangement joins TRBV5-1 to TRBJ2-7; tentative D call: TRBD1 (6 bases). This CDR3 has 14 amino acids. Per germline, CDR1 SGHRS and CDR2 YFSETQ. Trimming stripped 0 bases from V and 2 bases from J, with 9 bases between. Here the CDR3 DNA reads TGCGCCAGCAGCTTGGAGGACAGAGCCTACGAGCAGTACTTC. Its translation is CASSLEDRAYEQYF.

The V and J genes are TRBV20-1 and TRBJ2-7; 15 bases agree with TRBD2. CDR1 is DFQATT and CDR2 is SNEGSKA in the germline V gene (reference sequence). The length of the CDR3 is 15 residues. Germline trimming cut 5 bases from V and 0 bases from J; bases unmatched to any gene: 2. CDR3 sequence: CSAGLAGGPSYEQYF. CDR3 nucleotide sequence: TGCAGTGCTGGACTAGCGGGAGGGCCCTCCTACGAGCAGTACTTC.

Of note for this clonotype: At one boundary the junction diverges from the germline segment, which might be a read error. The V gene is TRBV12-3 or TRBV12-4, the J gene TRBJ1-4; D perhaps matches TRBD1 (6 bases). This CDR3 region has 18 residues. The CDR3 DNA sequence: TGTGCCAGCAGTTTGTTCGGCAGGGGACTAAGATATAATGAAAAACGGTTTTTT. Its translation is CASSLFGRGLRYNEKRFF.

The chain recombines TRBV7-9 with TRBJ2-5, with 7 bases matching TRBD1. The trim removed 1 base at V and 2 bases at J, leaving 7 bases unmatched. Germline CDR1 and CDR2: SEHNR and FQNEAQ (reference sequence). The CDR3 has 16 residues. CDR3 loop: CASSLGRGSRQETQYF. The DNA for the CDR3 is TGTGCCAGCAGCTTAGGCAGGGGGAGTCGGCAAGAGACCCAGTACTTC.

V gene TRBV6-5 combines with J gene TRBJ2-7; D is unresolved. The CDR3 runs to 14 residues. The germline V gene has CDR1 MNHEY and CDR2 SVGAGI. V shed 6 bases and J shed 2 bases, with 14 bases lying between them. CDR3 nucleotide sequence: TGTGCCAGCAGACGCCGAGGCCCACCCTACGAGCAGTACTTC. Protein product: CASRRRGPPYEQYF.

This clonotype was observed a handful of times. The rearrangement links TRBV5-1 to TRBJ2-7; 9 bases agree with TRBD1. The CDR3 is made up of 13 amino acids. From germline, CDR1 is SGHRS and CDR2 YFSETQ. V trimming: 4 bases; J trimming: 6 bases; junction bases outside the gene matches: 5. CDR3: CASSQGTGSEQYF. The CDR3 DNA reads as TGCGCCAGCAGCCAGGGGACAGGGTCCGAGCAGTACTTC.

V and J are TRBV10-2 and TRBJ2-3; maybe TRBD2 (6 bases). CDR1 and CDR2 (germline): WSHSY, SAAADI. V was trimmed by 3 bases and J by 2 bases, leaving 12 bases between them. This CDR3 contains 15 residues. The CDR3 reads CASSESGDDTDTQYF. The CDR3 region has the DNA TGCGCCAGCAGTGAATCGGGAGATGACACAGATACGCAGTATTTT.

This clonotype was detected only a few times. V and J are TRBV12-3 or TRBV12-4 and TRBJ2-7; tentative D call: TRBD2 (6 bases). V was cut by 1 base and J by 7 bases, with 11 bases left in between. This CDR3 has 13 amino acids. The CDR3 is CASSLGWRDEQYF. The CDR3 DNA sequence: TGTGCCAGCAGTTTAGGATGGAGGGATGAGCAGTACTTC.